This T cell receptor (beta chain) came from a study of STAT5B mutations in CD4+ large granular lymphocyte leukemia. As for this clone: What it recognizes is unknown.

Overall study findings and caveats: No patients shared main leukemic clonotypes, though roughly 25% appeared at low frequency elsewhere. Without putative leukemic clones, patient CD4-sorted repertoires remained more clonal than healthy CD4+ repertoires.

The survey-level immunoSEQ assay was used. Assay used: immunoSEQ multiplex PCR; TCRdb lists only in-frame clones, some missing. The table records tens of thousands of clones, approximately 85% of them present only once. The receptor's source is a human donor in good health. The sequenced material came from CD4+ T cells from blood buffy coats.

CDR3 sequence (DNA): TGTGCCAGTAGTATAGATCACAGGTTAAATCAGCCCCAGCATTTT. Translated, it gives CASSIDHRLNQPQHF. V is TRBV19 and J is TRBJ1-5; a possible D gene is TRBD1 (5 bases). The CDR3 loop spans 15 amino acids. The ends were cut back, 0 bases at V and 4 bases at J, with 10 bases in the middle. Germline values: CDR1 LNHDA, CDR2 SQIVND (reference sequence). Filled out from reference TRBV19 and TRBJ1-5, the complete variable domain reads DGGITQSPKYLFRKEGQNVTLSCEQNLNHDAMYWYRQDPGQGLRLIYYSQIVNDFQKGDIAEGYSVSREKKESFPLTVTSAQKNPTAFYLCASSIDHRLNQPQHFGDGTRLSIL.